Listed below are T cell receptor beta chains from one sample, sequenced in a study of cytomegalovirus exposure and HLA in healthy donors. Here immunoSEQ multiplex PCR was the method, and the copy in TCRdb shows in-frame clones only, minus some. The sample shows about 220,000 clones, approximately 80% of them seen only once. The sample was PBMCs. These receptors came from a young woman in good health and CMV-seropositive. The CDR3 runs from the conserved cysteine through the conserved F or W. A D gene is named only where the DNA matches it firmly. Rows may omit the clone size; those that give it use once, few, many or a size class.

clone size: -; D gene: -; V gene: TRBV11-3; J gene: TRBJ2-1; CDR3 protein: CASSDSLGEQFF; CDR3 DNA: TGTGCCAGCAGCGACAGCCTGGGTGAGCAGTTCTTC
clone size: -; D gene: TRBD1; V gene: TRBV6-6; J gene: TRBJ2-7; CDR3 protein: CASSYEDRGPYEQYF; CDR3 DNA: TGTGCCAGCAGTTACGAGGACAGGGGGCCCTACGAGCAGTACTTC
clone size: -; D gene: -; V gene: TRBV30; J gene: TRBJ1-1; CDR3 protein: CAWSVKDSKYTEAFF; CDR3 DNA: TGTGCCTGGAGTGTGAAGGACAGCAAATACACTGAAGCTTTCTTT
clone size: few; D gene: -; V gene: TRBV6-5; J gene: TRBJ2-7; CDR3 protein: CASSYSSPGEQYF; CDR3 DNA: TGTGCCAGCAGTTACTCGAGTCCCGGGGAGCAGTACTTC
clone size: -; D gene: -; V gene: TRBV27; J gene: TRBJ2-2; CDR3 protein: CASSLSESGTGELFF; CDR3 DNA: TGTGCCAGCAGTTTATCGGAATCGGGCACCGGGGAGCTGTTTTTT
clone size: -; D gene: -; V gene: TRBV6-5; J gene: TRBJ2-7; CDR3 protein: CASKFRASSYEQYF; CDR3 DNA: TGTGCCAGCAAATTCAGGGCCTCGTCCTACGAGCAGTACTTC
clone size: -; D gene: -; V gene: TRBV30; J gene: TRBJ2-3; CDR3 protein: CAWSGAATDTQYF; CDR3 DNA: TGTGCCTGGAGTGGGGCGGCCACAGATACGCAGTATTTT
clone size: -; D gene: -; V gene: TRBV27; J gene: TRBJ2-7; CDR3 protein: CASSLSKYYEQYF; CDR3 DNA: TGTGCCAGCAGTTTATCCAAGTACTACGAGCAGTACTTC
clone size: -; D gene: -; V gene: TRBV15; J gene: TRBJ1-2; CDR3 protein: CATSREIGRGYTF; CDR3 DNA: TGTGCCACCAGCAGGGAGATCGGGCGGGGCTACACCTTC
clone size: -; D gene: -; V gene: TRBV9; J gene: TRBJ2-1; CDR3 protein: CASSALSSYPPQFF; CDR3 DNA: TGTGCCAGCAGCGCCCTCAGTAGCTACCCGCCGCAGTTCTTC
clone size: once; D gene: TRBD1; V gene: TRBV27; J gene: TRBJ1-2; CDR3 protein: CASSLSGTGNSNYGYTF; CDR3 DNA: TGTGCCAGCAGTTTATCGGGGACAGGGAATTCTAACTATGGCTACACCTTC
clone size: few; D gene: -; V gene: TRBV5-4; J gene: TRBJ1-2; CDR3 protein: CASSEPLARGYTF; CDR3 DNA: TGTGCCAGCAGCGAGCCCCTTGCTAGGGGCTACACCTTC
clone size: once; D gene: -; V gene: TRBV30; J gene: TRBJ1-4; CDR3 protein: CAWSAWIGEKLFF; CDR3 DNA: TGTGCCTGGAGCGCCTGGATAGGTGAAAAACTGTTTTTT
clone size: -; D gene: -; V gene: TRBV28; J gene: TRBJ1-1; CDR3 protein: CASSLKGGYTEAFF; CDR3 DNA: TGTGCCAGCAGTTTAAAAGGGGGGTACACTGAAGCTTTCTTT
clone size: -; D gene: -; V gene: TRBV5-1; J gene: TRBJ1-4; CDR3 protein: CASSLREGREKLFF; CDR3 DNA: TGCGCCAGCAGCTTGCGAGAGGGAAGGGAAAAACTGTTTTTT
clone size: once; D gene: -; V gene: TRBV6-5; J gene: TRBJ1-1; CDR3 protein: CASSYREEAFF; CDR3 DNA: TGTGCCAGCAGTTACCGGGAAGAAGCTTTCTTT
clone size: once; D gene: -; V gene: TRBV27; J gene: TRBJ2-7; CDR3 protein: CASGSGSSYEQYF; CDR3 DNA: TGTGCCAGCGGATCAGGGTCCTCCTACGAGCAGTACTTC
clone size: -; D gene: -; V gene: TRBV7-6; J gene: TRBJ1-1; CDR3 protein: CASSLGRLSMNTEAFF; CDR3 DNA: TGTGCCAGCAGCTTAGGTAGATTATCCATGAACACTGAAGCTTTCTTT
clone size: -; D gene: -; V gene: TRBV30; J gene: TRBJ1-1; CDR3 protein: CAWSFISLGNTEAFF; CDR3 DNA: TGTGCCTGGAGTTTCATTTCACTTGGGAACACTGAAGCTTTCTTT
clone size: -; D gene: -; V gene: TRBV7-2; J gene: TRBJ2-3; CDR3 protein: CASSWAGTSTDTQYF; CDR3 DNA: TGTGCCAGCAGCTGGGCCGGAACTAGCACAGATACGCAGTATTTT
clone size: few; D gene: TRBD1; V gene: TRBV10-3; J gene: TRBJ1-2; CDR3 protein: CAISERQGAPGYTF; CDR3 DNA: TGTGCCATCAGTGAGAGGCAGGGGGCGCCTGGCTACACCTTC
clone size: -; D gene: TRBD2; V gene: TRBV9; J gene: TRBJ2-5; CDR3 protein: CASSVGASGRETQYF; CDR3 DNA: TGTGCCAGCAGCGTAGGGGCTAGCGGGAGAGAGACCCAGTACTTC
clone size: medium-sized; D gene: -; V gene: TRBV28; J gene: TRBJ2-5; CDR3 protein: CASRSRADKGGTQYF; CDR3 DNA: TGTGCCAGCAGGTCAAGGGCGGACAAGGGAGGGACCCAGTACTTC
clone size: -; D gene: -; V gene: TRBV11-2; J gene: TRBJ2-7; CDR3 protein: CASTGTSYEQYF; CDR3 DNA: TGTGCCAGCACCGGGACCTCCTACGAGCAGTACTTC
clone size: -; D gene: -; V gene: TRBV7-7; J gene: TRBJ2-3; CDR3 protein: CASSPLQATQDTQYF; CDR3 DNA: TGTGCTAGCAGCCCACTCCAGGCCACCCAGGATACGCAGTATTTT
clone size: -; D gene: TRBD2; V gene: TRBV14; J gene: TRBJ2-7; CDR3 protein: CASSQEGGLADGYEQYF; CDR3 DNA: TGTGCCAGCAGCCAAGAGGGGGGACTAGCGGATGGTTACGAGCAGTACTTC
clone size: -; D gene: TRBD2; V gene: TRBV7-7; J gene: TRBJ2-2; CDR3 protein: CASSPNSGRAIGELFF; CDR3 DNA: TGTGCTAGCAGCCCAAATAGCGGGAGGGCCATCGGGGAGCTGTTTTTT
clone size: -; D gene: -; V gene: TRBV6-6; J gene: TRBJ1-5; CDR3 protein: CASSYDPQAQHF; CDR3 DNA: TGTGCCAGCAGTTACGATCCCCAGGCCCAGCATTTT